A few counts support the clone carrying this T cell receptor (beta chain). These data are taken from a study of T cells of healthy individuals. The V and J ends lost 0 bases and 2 bases respectively, with 9 bases between them. The CDR3 is made up of 15 amino acids. The germline gives CDR1 SGDLS, CDR2 YYNGEE. TCRdb reanalysed the 5' RACE reads using MiXCR and keeps one entry per CDR3 protein. The table includes approximately 89,000 distinct CDR3 sequences, about 4.8% detected once. This sequence was found in a female donor in good health. This rearrangement joins TRBV9 to TRBJ2-1, with D possibly matching TRBD1 (6 bases). CDR3 coding DNA: TGTGCCAGCAGCGTAGAGGGGGTTCCCTACAATGAGCAGTTCTTC. Translation gives CASSVEGVPYNEQFF. The entire variable domain, with the rest obtained from reference TRBV9 and TRBJ2-1, is as follows: DSGVTQTPKHLITATGQRVTLRCSPRSGDLSVYWYQQSLDQGLQFLIQYYNGEERAKGNILERFSAQQFPDLHSELNLSSLELGDSALYFCASSVEGVPYNEQFFGPGTRLTVL.